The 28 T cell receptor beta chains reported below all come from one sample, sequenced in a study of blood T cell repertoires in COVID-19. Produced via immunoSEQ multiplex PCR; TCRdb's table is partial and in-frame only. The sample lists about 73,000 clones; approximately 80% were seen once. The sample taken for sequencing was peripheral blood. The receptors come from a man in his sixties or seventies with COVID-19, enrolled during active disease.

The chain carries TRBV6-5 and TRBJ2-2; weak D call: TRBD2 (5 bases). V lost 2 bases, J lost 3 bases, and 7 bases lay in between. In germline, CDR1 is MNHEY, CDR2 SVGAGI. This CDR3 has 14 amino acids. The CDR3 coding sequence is TGTGCCAGCAGTTACGGGAGTGACACCGGGGAGCTGTTTTTT. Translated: CASSYGSDTGELFF.

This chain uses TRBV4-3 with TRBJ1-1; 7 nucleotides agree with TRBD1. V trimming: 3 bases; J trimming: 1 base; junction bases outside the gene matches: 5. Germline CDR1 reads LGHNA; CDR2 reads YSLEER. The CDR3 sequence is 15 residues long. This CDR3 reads CASSQAGTANTEAFF. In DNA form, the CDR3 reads TGCGCCAGCAGCCAGGCCGGGACAGCGAACACTGAAGCTTTCTTT.

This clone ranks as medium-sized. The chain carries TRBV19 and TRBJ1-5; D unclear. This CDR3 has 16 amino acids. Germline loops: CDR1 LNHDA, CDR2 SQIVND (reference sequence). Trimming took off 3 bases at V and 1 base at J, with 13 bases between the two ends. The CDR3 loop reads CASSIPGVGSNQPQHF. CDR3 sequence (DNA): TGTGCCAGTAGTATCCCCGGGGTCGGGAGCAATCAGCCCCAGCATTTT.

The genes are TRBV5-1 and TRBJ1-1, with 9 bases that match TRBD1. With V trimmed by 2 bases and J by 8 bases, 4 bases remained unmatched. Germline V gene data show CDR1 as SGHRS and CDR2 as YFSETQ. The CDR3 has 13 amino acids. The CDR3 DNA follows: TGCGCCAGCAGCTTTTCCGGGACAGGGGAAGCTTTCTTT. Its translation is CASSFSGTGEAFF.

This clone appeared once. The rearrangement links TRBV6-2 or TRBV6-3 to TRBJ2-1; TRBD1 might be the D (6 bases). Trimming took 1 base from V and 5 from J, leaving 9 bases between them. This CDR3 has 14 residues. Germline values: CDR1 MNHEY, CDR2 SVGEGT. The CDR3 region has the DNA TGTGCCAGCAGTTACTGGGACACAGACAATGAGCAGTTCTTC. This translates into CASSYWDTDNEQFF.

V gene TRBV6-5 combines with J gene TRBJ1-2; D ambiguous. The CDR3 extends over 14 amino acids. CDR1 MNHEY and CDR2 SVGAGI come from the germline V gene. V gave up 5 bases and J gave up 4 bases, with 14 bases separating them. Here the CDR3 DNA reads TGTGCCAGCAGTCAAAGGGAGGCGGTCTATGGCTACACCTTC. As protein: CASSQREAVYGYTF.

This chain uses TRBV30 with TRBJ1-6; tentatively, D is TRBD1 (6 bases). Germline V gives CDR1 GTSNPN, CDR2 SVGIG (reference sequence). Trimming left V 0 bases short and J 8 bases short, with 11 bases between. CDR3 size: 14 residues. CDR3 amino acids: CAWSVGDKYSPLHF. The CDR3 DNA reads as TGTGCCTGGAGTGTTGGGGACAAATATTCACCCCTCCACTTT.

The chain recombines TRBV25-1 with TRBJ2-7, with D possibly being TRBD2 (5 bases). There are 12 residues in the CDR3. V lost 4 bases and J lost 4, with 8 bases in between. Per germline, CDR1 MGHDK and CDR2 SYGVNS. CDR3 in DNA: TGTGCCAGCAGTGCGACGGGGTACGAGCAGTACTTC. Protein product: CASSATGYEQYF.

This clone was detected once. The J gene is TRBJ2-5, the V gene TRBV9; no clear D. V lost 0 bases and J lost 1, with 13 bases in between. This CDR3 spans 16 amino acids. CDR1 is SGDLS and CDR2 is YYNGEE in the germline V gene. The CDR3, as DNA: TGTGCCAGCAGCGTAGGGGCCGTTGGCCCCCAAGAGACCCAGTACTTC. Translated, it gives CASSVGAVGPQETQYF.

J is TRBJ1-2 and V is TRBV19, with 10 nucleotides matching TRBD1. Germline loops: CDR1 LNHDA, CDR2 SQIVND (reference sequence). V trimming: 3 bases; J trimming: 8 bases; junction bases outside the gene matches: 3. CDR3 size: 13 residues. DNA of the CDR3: TGTGCCAGTAGTATCGGGACAGGGGTCGGCTACACCTTC. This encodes CASSIGTGVGYTF.

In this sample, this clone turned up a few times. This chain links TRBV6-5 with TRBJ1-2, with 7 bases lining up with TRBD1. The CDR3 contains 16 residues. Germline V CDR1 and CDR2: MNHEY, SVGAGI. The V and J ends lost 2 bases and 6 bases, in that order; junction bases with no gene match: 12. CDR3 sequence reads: CASSYRGLQNADGYTF. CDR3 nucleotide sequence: TGTGCCAGCAGTTACAGGGGGCTCCAAAACGCCGATGGCTACACCTTC.

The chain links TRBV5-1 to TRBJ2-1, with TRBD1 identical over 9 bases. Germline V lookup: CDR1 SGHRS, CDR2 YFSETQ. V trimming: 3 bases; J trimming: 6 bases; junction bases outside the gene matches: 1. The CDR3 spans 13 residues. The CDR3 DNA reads TGCGCCAGCAGCTGGGACAGGGTCAATGAGCAGTTCTTC. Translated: CASSWDRVNEQFF.

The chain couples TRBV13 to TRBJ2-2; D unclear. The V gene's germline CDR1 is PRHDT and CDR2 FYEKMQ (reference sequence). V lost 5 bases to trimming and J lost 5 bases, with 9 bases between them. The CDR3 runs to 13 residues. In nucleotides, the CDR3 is TGTGCCAGCAGCCGAGAAGCAACCGGGGAGCTGTTTTTT. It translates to CASSREATGELFF.

The CDR3 spells CASSIGLAGVEQYF. Written as DNA, the CDR3 is TGTGCCAGTAGTATAGGACTAGCGGGAGTGGAGCAGTACTTC. This sequence joins TRBV19 and TRBJ2-7; 12 bases are shared with TRBD2. V trimming: 1 base; J trimming: 7 bases; junction bases outside the gene matches: 2. CDR3 size: 14 residues. The germline V gene has CDR1 LNHDA and CDR2 SQIVND (reference sequence).

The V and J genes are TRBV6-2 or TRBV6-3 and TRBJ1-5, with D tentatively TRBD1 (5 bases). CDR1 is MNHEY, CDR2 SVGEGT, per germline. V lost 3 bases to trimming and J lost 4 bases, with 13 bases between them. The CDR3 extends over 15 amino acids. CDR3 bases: TGTGCCAGCAGTTATCCTGGGGGAGGTAATCAGCCCCAGCATTTT. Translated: CASSYPGGGNQPQHF.

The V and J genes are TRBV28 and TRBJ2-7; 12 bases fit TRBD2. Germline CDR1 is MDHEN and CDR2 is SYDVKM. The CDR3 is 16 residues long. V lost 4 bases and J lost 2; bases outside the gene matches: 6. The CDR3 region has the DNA TGTGCCAGCAGTTCGAGACTAGCGGGAGTAACCTACGAGCAGTACTTC. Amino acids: CASSSRLAGVTYEQYF.

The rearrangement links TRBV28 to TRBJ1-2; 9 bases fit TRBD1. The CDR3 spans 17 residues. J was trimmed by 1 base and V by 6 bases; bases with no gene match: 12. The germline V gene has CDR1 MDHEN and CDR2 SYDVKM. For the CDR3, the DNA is TGTGCCAGCAGCCCCACAGGGGGCAGGTTGAGTAACTATGGCTACACCTTC. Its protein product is CASSPTGGRLSNYGYTF.

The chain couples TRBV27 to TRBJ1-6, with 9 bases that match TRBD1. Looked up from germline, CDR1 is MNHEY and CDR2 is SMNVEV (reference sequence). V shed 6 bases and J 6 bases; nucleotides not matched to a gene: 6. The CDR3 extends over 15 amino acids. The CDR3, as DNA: TGTGCCAGCAGCTGGACGGGACAGGGTAATTCACCCCTCCACTTT. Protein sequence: CASSWTGQGNSPLHF.

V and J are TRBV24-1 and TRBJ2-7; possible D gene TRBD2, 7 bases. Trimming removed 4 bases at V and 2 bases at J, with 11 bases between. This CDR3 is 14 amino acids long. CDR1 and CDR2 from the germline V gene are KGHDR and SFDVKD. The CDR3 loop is CATSEGGETYEQYF. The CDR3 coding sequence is TGTGCCACCAGTGAAGGGGGGGAAACCTACGAGCAGTACTTC.

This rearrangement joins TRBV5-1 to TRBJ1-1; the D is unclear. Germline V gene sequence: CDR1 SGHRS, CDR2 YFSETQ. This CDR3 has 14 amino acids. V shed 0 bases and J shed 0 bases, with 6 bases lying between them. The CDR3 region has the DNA TGCGCCAGCAGCTTGGATTCTGTGAACACTGAAGCTTTCTTT. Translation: CASSLDSVNTEAFF.

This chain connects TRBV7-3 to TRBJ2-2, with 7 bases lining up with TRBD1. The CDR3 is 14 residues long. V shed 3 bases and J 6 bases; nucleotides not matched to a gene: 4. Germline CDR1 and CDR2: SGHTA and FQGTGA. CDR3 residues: CASSFRDSAGELFF. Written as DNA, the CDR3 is TGTGCCAGCAGCTTCCGGGACAGCGCCGGGGAGCTGTTTTTT. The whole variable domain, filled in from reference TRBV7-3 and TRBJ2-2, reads GAGVSQTPSNKVTEKGKYVELRCDPISGHTALYWYRQSLGQGPEFLIYFQGTGAADDSGLPNDRFFAVRPEGSVSTLKIQRTERGDSAVYLCASSFRDSAGELFFGEGSRLTVL.

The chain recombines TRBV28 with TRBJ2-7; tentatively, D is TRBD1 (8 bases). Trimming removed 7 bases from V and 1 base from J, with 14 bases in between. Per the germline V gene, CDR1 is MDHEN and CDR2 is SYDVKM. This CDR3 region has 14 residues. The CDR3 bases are TGTGCCAGCAAACCACAGGGGGGGTCCTACGAGCAGTACTTC. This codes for CASKPQGGSYEQYF.

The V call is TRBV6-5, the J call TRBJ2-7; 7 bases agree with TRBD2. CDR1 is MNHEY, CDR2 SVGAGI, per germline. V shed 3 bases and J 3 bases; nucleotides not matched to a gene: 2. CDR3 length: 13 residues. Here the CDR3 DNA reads TGTGCCAGCAGTTATCTAGCGGACTACGAGCAGTACTTC. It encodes CASSYLADYEQYF.

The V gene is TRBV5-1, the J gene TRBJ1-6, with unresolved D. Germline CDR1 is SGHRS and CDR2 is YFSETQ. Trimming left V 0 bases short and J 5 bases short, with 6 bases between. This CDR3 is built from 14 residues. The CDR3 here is CASSLGGDNSPLHF. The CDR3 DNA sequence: TGCGCCAGCAGCTTGGGGGGAGATAATTCACCCCTCCACTTT.

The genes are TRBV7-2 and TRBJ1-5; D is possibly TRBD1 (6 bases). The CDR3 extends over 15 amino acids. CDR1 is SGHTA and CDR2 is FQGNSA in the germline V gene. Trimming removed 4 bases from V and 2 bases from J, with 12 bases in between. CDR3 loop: CASSSQGRGNQPQHF. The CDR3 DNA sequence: TGTGCCAGCAGCTCACAGGGTCGGGGCAATCAGCCCCAGCATTTT.

CDR3 loop: CASSQILSRFNYGYTF. Here the CDR3 DNA reads TGCGCCAGCAGCCAAATCCTCAGCAGGTTTAACTATGGCTACACCTTC. The chain is built from TRBV5-1 and TRBJ1-2; unclear D gene. Germline CDR1 is SGHRS and CDR2 is YFSETQ. The CDR3 runs to 16 residues. V was pared by 4 bases and J by 1 base, with 17 bases between.

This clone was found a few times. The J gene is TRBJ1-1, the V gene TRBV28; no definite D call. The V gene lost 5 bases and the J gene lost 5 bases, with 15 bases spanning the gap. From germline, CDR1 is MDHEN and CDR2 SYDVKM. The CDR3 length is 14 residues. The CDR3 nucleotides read TGTGCCAGCAGTCGCTTAGGGAGAAGGACTGAAGCTTTCTTT. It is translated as CASSRLGRRTEAFF. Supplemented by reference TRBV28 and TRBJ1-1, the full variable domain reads DVKVTQSSRYLVKRTGEKVFLECVQDMDHENMFWYRQDPGLGLRLIYFSYDVKMKEKGDIPEGYSVSREKKERFSLILESASTNQTSMYLCASSRLGRRTEAFFGQGTRLTVV.

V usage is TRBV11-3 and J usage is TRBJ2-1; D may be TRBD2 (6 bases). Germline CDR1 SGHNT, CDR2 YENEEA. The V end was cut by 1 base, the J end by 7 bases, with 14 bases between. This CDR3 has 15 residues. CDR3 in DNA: TGTGCCAGCAGCTTAGGGACGGGAGTGGTAAATGAGCAGTTCTTC. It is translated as CASSLGTGVVNEQFF.